This TCR beta chain appears in the sequencing data of a study of blood T cells in healthy people across ages. Notes on the study in general: Researchers deemed the diversity estimates from one million T cells underestimates. Per million T cells, TCR beta diversity dropped roughly linearly as age increased.

Germline CDR1 SEHNR, CDR2 FQNEAQ (reference sequence). The CDR3 loop spans 14 amino acids. V trimming: 2 bases; J trimming: 4 bases; junction bases outside the gene matches: 2. For the second PCR, which ran for about 7 to 11 cycles, a sample-barcoded 5' primer and a J-beta primer mix were used. Unique molecular identifiers of 12 random nucleotides labeled each cDNA. TCRdb reprocessed the 5' RACE reads with MiXCR, giving one entry per CDR3 protein. The sample consists of 1.5 million or so distinct CDR3 sequences, roughly 43% of them appearing once. Details on this clonotype: As yet, its antigen is unknown.

The rearrangement links TRBV7-9 to TRBJ1-2; 9 positions match TRBD1. The source is a woman under 30 in good health. Sequenced: blood. The CDR3 is CASSLWTGVYGYTF. CDR3 nucleotide sequence: TGTGCCAGCAGCTTATGGACAGGGGTCTATGGCTACACCTTC.